Listed below are T cell receptor beta chains from one sample, sequenced in a study of long-term antiretroviral therapy in people with HIV. Repertoires were generated with immunoSEQ multiplex PCR, while TCRdb's copy carries only in-frame clones and drops some. This sample has about 25,000 clones, with around 82% found just once. This material consisted of unsorted PBMCs, taken 0.5 years after starting antiretroviral therapy. The receptors originated from a woman between 35 and 50 years old with HIV. Each CDR3 is given with its conserved first and last residue. Size tells how often a clone was seen (once, few, many) or the class of an expanded clone, and some rows leave it out.

j_call clone_size v_call cdr3_aa
TRBJ1-6 few TRBV11-1 CASSRLAGSWDSPLHF
TRBJ2-5 . TRBV30 CAWTGETQYF
TRBJ1-5 few TRBV23-1 CASPGRVESENQPQHF
TRBJ2-1 . TRBV29-1 CSVEGARINEQFF
TRBJ2-2 . TRBV6-4 CASSLGPNGELFF
TRBJ2-2 . TRBV30 CAWSGGAGGELFF
TRBJ1-2 few TRBV20-1 CSTERDYGYTF
TRBJ2-1 . TRBV13 CASALRGGYNEQFF
TRBJ1-1 . TRBV28 CASTGITEAFF
TRBJ1-1 . TRBV30 CAWRWGANTEAFF
TRBJ2-5 . TRBV28 CASSSSGAGEETQYF
TRBJ2-3 once TRBV28 CASSSTGGTQYF
TRBJ2-2 once TRBV28 CASSRNDRLNTGELFF
TRBJ1-6 few TRBV5-4 CASSLKTGINSPLHF
TRBJ2-7 . TRBV4-2 CASSQEASGGAYEQYF
TRBJ1-1 . TRBV9 CASSVAGLGHTEAFF
TRBJ1-5 once TRBV6-1 CASSDGQGQPQHF
TRBJ1-6 . TRBV5-7 CASVWNRVHSPLHF
TRBJ2-3 . TRBV4-3 CASSRGMGDTQYF
TRBJ1-5 few TRBV4-1 CASSQDSPDNQPQHF
TRBJ1-2 few TRBV5-4 CASSKGQEYSGYTF
TRBJ1-5 few TRBV30 CAWGGYSNQPQHF
TRBJ1-1 . TRBV5-1 CASREDGWEAFF
TRBJ2-2 . TRBV2 CATHRREETGELFF
TRBJ2-7 . TRBV11-3 CASSDHQGYEQYF
TRBJ2-1 . TRBV4-3 CASSPRRLAGGWYEQFF
TRBJ2-7 . TRBV7-2 CASSLERTLEQYF
TRBJ2-1 . TRBV7-8 CASASGSYNEQFF
TRBJ2-3 . TRBV5-8 CASSLGRGPTVEDTQYF
TRBJ2-2 few TRBV4-2 CASSQEPQGWTGELFF
TRBJ1-4 . TRBV27 CASSLSIRGPTNEKLFF
TRBJ2-3 once TRBV7-2 CASSVTSPDTQYF
TRBJ2-2 . TRBV5-4 CASSSSRYTGELFF
TRBJ2-1 . TRBV11-1 CASSLGRGLGTHEQFF
TRBJ1-2 few TRBV6-5 CASTHGVGGDGYTF
TRBJ1-2 . TRBV25-1 CASSETRGTGSRGYTF
TRBJ2-5 . TRBV5-1 CASSGGTEETQYF
TRBJ1-5 . TRBV27 CASSFGGGVNQPQHF
TRBJ1-4 . TRBV6-5 CASSYSGTSNEKLFF
TRBJ1-1 . TRBV4-3 CASSQDRGGASVDTEAFF
TRBJ2-2 . TRBV2 CASNNLGTGELFF